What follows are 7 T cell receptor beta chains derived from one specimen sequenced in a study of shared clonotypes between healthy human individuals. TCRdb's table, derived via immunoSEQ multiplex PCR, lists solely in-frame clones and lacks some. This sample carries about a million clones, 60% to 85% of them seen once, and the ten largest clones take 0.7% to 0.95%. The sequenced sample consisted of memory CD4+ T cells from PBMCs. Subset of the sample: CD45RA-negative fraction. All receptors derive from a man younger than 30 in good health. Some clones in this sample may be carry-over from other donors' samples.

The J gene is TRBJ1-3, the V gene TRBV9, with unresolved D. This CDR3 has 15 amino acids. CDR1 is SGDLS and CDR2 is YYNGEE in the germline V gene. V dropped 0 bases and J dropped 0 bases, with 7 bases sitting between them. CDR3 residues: CASSVAHNSGNTIYF. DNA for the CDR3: TGTGCCAGCAGCGTAGCTCACAACTCTGGAAACACCATATATTTT.

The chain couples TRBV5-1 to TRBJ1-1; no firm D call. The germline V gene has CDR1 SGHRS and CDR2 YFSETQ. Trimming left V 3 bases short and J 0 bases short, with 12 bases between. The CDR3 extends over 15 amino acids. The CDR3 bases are TGCGCCAGCAGCTCCACTGGGAACATGAACACTGAAGCTTTCTTT. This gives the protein CASSSTGNMNTEAFF. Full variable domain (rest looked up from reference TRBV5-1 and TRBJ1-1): KAGVTQTPRYLIKTRGQQVTLSCSPISGHRSVSWYQQTPGQGLQFLFEYFSETQRNKGNFPGRFSGRQFSNSRSEMNVSTLELGDSALYLCASSSTGNMNTEAFFGQGTRLTVV.

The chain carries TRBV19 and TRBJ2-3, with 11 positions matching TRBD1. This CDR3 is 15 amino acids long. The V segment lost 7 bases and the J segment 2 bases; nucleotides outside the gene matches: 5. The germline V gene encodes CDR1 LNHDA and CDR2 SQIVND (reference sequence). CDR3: CASKPGQGVTDTQYF. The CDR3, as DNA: TGTGCCAGTAAACCGGGACAGGGGGTCACAGATACGCAGTATTTT.

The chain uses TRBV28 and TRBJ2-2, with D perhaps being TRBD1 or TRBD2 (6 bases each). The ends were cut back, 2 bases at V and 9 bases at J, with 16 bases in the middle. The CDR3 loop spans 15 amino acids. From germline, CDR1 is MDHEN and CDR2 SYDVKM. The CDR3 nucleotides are TGTGCCAGCAGTTTAAGGGGGAGGTACGACCGGGAGCTGTTTTTT. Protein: CASSLRGRYDRELFF.

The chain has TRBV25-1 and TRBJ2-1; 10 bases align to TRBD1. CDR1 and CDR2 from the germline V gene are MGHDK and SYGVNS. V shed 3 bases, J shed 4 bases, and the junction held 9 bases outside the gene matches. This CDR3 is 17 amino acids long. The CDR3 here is CASSETGQGNPYNEQFF. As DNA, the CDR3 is TGTGCCAGCAGTGAGACGGGACAGGGGAATCCGTACAATGAGCAGTTCTTC.

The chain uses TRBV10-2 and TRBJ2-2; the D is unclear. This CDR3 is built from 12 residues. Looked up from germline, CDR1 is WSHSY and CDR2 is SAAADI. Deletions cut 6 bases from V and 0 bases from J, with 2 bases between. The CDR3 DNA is TGCGCCAGCAGAGCGAACACCGGGGAGCTGTTTTTT. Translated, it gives CASRANTGELFF.

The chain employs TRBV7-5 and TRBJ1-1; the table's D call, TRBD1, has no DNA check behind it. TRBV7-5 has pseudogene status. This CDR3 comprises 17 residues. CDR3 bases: TGTGCCAGAAGCTTAGTCAGGACAGGGGGCGCGTGGACTGAAGCTTTCTTT. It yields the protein CARSLVRTGGAWTEAFF.